The present T cell receptor beta chain was sequenced within a study of OX40 agonist ivuxolimab in advanced cancers. This CDR3 is built from 14 residues. Germline V gene data show CDR1 as KGHSH and CDR2 as LQKENI. J gave up 2 bases and V 3 bases, and 1 base lay outside the gene matches. Some clones are missing from TCRdb's copy, which holds only in-frame ones; the method was immunoSEQ multiplex PCR. The sample has tens of thousands of clones, 90% seen once. With respect to this clone: Its target is unknown.

The study, taken as a whole, reports: Mean expanded clone counts were higher in CD8+ than CD4+ T cells.

The sample here was CD4+ or CD8+ T cells sorted from blood, taken in a trial of the OX40 agonist ivuxolimab. The chain employs TRBV18 and TRBJ2-4; 7 bases map to TRBD1. This receptor was identified in an adult with an advanced solid tumor such as melanoma, head and neck, liver or kidney cancer. The CDR3 bases are TGTGCCAGCTCACCGGACAGGACCAAAAACATTCAGTACTTC. This codes for CASSPDRTKNIQYF.